This paragraph covers one T cell receptor beta chain sequence. The source of the sample is a study of blood T cell repertoires in COVID-19. Sequencing was performed with immunoSEQ multiplex PCR; in TCRdb, only in-frame clones are kept and a portion is missing. Here the sample spans about 300,000 clones, just over 85% being singletons. There are 14 residues in the CDR3. In germline, CDR1 is SGHNT, CDR2 YENEEA. V dropped 6 bases and J dropped 4 bases, with 13 bases sitting between them. This receptor was taken from a young man who had recovered from COVID-19. This chain links TRBV11-3 with TRBJ2-1, with D maybe TRBD2 (5 bases). Sequencing input: PBMCs or T cells enriched from blood (not recorded which). The CDR3 spells CASRLSRGYNEQFF. CDR3 sequence (DNA): TGTGCCAGCAGGCTGTCACGGGGTTACAATGAGCAGTTCTTC.